The present entry profiles one T cell receptor beta chain with its context. Antigen: not known. The CDR3 is 12 amino acids. Germline lookup yields CDR1 SEHNR and CDR2 FQNEAQ (reference sequence). J lost 13 bases, V lost 5 bases, and 10 bases had no gene match. The data are from a study of T cell responses to AZD1222 COVID-19 vaccine. Study outcomes and limitations: It should be noted that donors were predominantly white British and more often female, and clonal diversity was possibly underestimated. Breadth and depth of Spike-specific TCRs rose after two AZD1222 doses. Distributed over spike, vaccine-associated CD4 TCRs predominated at 160-218 and 743-854.

Libraries were prepared by immunoSEQ multiplex PCR; TCRdb keeps only in-frame clonotypes and omits some of them. The table has 75,000 to 100,000 clones, approximately 94% seen once. The gene calls are TRBV7-9 and TRBJ2-7; the match to TRBD1 covers 8 bases. The source is an adult in good health. The material sequenced was peripheral blood, taken on day 0 of AZD1222 vaccination. DNA for the CDR3: TGTGCCAGCAGCGCGACAGGGGAGAGTTTTTACTTC. Translating it yields CASSATGESFYF.